This T cell receptor (beta chain) appears in the sequencing data of a study of T-cell memory formation after mild COVID-19 (TCRdb year 2021). Study-level background: TCR sequence clusters from the two donors were largely donor specific. In a couple of donors, T-cell clones that expanded and contracted after mild COVID-19 were followed by sequencing TCRalpha and TCRbeta repertoires longitudinally. The cohort comprised two young, previously healthy adult volunteers, one female and one male.

On the study overall, not on this receptor specifically: Only a couple of mild cases were covered in the study, and larger cohorts including severe cases with pre-infection samples were considered necessary. Clones contracting from day 15 to 85 had balanced CD4/CD8 phenotypes, while a second wave expanding from day 15 to 37 was biased towards CD4+. Contracting CD4+ clones were found mainly in CM and EM memory subsets, while CD8+ clones were enriched in EMRA. SARS-CoV-2 specificity was not confirmed for the second-wave clones peaking on day 37. The detection of some responding clones in pre-infection memory suggests that pre-existing cross-reactive memory T cells joined the SARS-CoV-2 response.

PBMCs were isolated by Ficoll-Paque density gradient centrifugation. Instrument used: Illumina NovaSeq 6000. cDNA libraries for TCRalpha and TCRbeta were prepared by 5'RACE using constant-segment primers, with sample barcodes and unique molecular identifiers added. Trizol reagent was used to extract RNA from every sample. Libraries were amplified in two PCR steps, with a second sample barcode and Illumina TruSeq adapters added in the second step. Libraries were sequenced on an Illumina NovaSeq with 2 x 150 bp paired-end reads. The study's own analysis went as follows. Reads were demultiplexed and collapsed into UMI-guided consensus sequences with migec v1.2.7. With mixcr v2.1.11, UMI consensuses were aligned to TRA and TRB V and J templates and assembled into clonotypes. A clonotype was counted as expanded or contracted only if both edgeR and NoisET called the change significant, with noise models trained on biological replicates. For edgeR calls, a false discovery rate-adjusted p below 0.01 and a log2 fold-change threshold of 1 were applied. As an exploratory analysis of dynamics, max-normalized trajectories of the 1000 most abundant clonotypes were examined by PCA with hierarchical clustering. The CD4 or CD8 phenotype of responding clones was assigned using the separately sequenced CD4+ and CD8+ repertoires. TCRdb took the public reads, trimmed them with fastp at Q25, ran MiXCR for clone calling and kept in-frame beta chains. Here each entry gathers all rows of one CDR3 protein and keeps the most common genes and DNA. The V and J calls shown here were made by TCRdb, not taken from the authors' results. The sample includes approximately 290,000 distinct CDR3 sequences, with 8% to 9% observed a single time. The top ten clones comprise less than 25% of the sample.

The CDR1 and CDR2 encoded by the germline V gene are SGHVS and FQNEAQ. From its cysteine to its phenylalanine, the CDR3 spans 18 amino acids. Just CDR3 DNA is preserved here, 54 bases in frame from base 1. Germline trimming amounts to 4 bases on V and 0 bases on J, with 11 as the count of junction bases outside the gene matches. In regard to this clonotype: Its antigen has not been determined. No qualities accompany the bases; no much larger clone lies one base away.

The TCR comes from a man aged 18 to 30 who had mild COVID-19 (a few samples of this study predate the infection). The sample titles of this study are shuffled in the database, so cell type and time point are left out; the donor was told from shared clones. The material sequenced was PBMCs or a T cell subset sorted from them (not recorded which). The sequence links TRBV7-8 to TRBJ2-3; 9 bases in the middle match TRBD1. Here the CDR3 is given as CASSSTRDRVSSTDTQYF. The nucleotides read TGTGCCAGCAGCTCCACAAGGGACAGGGTTTCTAGCACAGATACGCAGTATTTT.